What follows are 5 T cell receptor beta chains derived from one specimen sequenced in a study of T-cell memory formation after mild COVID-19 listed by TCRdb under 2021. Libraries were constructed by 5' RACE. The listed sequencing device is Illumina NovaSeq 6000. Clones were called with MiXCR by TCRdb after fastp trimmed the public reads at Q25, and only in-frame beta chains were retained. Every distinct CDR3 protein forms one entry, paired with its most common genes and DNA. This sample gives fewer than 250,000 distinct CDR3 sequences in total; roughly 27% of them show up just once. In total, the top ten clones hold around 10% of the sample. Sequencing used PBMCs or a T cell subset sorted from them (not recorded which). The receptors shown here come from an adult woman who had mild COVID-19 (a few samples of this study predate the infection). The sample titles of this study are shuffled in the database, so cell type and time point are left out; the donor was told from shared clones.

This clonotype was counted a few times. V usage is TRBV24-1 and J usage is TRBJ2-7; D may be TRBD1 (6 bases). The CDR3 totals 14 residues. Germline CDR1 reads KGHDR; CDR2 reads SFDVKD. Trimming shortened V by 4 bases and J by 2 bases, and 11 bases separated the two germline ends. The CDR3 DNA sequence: TGTGCCACCAGTGAGGGGACACGGACCTACGAGCAGTACTTC. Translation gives CATSEGTRTYEQYF.

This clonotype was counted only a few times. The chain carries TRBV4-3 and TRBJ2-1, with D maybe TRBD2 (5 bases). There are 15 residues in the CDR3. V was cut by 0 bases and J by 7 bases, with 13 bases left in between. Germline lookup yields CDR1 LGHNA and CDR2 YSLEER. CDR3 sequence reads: CASSQDPASLNEQFF. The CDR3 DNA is TGCGCCAGCAGCCAAGATCCGGCTAGCTTGAATGAGCAGTTCTTC.

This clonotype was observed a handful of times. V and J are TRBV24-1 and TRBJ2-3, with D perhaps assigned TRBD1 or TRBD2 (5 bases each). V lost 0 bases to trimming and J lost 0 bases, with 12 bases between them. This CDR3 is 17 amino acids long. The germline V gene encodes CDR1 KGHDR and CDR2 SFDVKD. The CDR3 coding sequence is TGTGCCACCAGTGATTTGCCCCCGGGACGGAGCACAGATACGCAGTATTTT. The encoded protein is CATSDLPPGRSTDTQYF.

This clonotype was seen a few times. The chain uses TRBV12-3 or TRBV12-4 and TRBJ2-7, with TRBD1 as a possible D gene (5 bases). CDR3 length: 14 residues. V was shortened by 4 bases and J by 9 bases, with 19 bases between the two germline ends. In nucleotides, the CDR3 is TGTGCCAGCAGTTCCGCCGTGCCAGGGTCCGCGCAGTACTTC. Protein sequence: CASSSAVPGSAQYF.

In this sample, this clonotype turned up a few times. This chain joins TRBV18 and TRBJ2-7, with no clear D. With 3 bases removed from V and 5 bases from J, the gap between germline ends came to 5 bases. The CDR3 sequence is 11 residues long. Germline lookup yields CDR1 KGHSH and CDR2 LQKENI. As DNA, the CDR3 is TGTGCCAGCTCACCGAACGACGAGCAGTACTTC. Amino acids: CASSPNDEQYF.